A single sample is the source of the 10 T cell receptor beta chains below, sequenced in a study of early T cells in non-severe SARS-CoV-2 infection. TCRdb processed the 5' RACE reads anew with MiXCR; each CDR3 protein has one entry. The sample has about 76,000 distinct CDR3 sequences, around 15% seen once; the top ten hold 9.5% to 15%. What was sequenced was whole blood. All receptors come from an adult who was a healthcare worker with PCR-confirmed SARS-CoV-2 infection or an uninfected control (not recorded which).

The rearrangement joins TRBV28 to TRBJ2-3; D call uncertain. Trimming cost V 4 bases and J 5 bases, with 7 bases left between them. CDR3 length equals 12 residues. The V gene's germline CDR1 is MDHEN and CDR2 SYDVKM. The CDR3 DNA follows: TGTGCCAGCAGTTCTTTATTAGATACGCAGTATTTT. As protein: CASSSLLDTQYF.

This clonotype showed up just a few times. The J gene is TRBJ1-3, the V gene TRBV18; D gene unclear. The germline V gene encodes CDR1 KGHSH and CDR2 LQKENI. Trimming stripped 6 bases from V and 0 bases from J, with 15 bases between. The CDR3 totals 16 residues. CDR3 protein: CASSPAGPSSGNTIYF. CDR3 DNA sequence: TGTGCCAGCTCCCCCGCAGGACCCTCCTCTGGAAACACCATATATTTT.

Ten or more counts support this clonotype. This rearrangement joins TRBV7-2 to TRBJ2-3; TRBD2 is a possible D gene (5 bases). The V gene lost 1 base and the J gene lost 2 bases, with 16 bases spanning the gap. This CDR3 spans 17 amino acids. Germline CDR1 reads SGHTA; CDR2 reads FQGNSA. The CDR3 is CASSLGPAGLSTDTQYF. CDR3 bases: TGTGCCAGCAGCTTAGGTCCGGCGGGCCTTTCCACAGATACGCAGTATTTT.

The rearrangement joins TRBV2 to TRBJ1-1, with 7 nucleotides matching TRBD1. The CDR3 is made up of 14 amino acids. Germline V gene data show CDR1 as SNHLY and CDR2 as FYNNEI. Trimming took 4 bases from V and 5 from J; bases not matched to a gene: 7. Here the CDR3 DNA reads TGTGCCAGCAGTGTCACAGGGGTCGAGACTGAAGCTTTCTTT. Its protein product is CASSVTGVETEAFF.

This clonotype was picked up a small number of times. The chain couples TRBV20-1 to TRBJ2-7; 7 bases line up with TRBD1. This CDR3 has 15 residues. Germline-derived CDR1 and CDR2 are DFQATT and SNEGSKA (reference sequence). V was clipped by 6 bases and J by 1 base; unmatched bases: 12. The CDR3 DNA is TGCAGTGCCGAGGGGGCAGTATCTTGGTCCTACGAGCAGTACTTC. This translates into CSAEGAVSWSYEQYF.

This clonotype was counted only a few times. The chain is built from TRBV27 and TRBJ1-2, with 7 bases identical to TRBD1. V shed 5 bases, J shed 3 bases, and the junction held 12 bases outside the gene matches. Germline loops: CDR1 MNHEY, CDR2 SMNVEV (reference sequence). This CDR3 contains 16 residues. The CDR3 DNA sequence: TGTGCCAGCAGTATCTCGACAGGGCATAAGTACTATGGCTACACCTTC. The encoded protein is CASSISTGHKYYGYTF.

This clonotype was detected only a few times. V usage is TRBV5-5 and J usage is TRBJ2-7, with a weak D call TRBD2 (5 bases). Germline CDR1 and CDR2: SGHKS and YYEKEE (reference sequence). This CDR3 is 14 amino acids long. V lost 1 base and J 2 bases, leaving 10 bases between the germline ends. The CDR3 loop is CASSLQPGTYEQYF. CDR3 nucleotides: TGTGCCAGCAGCTTGCAACCGGGAACCTACGAGCAGTACTTC.

This rearrangement joins TRBV4-1 to TRBJ2-3, with D tentatively TRBD1 (7 bases). The CDR3 contains 17 residues. Germline-derived CDR1 and CDR2 are MGHRA and YSYEKL. V lost 0 bases, J lost 1 base, and 14 bases lay in between. CDR3 residues: CASSQDQGGWGTDTQYF. Written as DNA, the CDR3 is TGCGCCAGCAGCCAAGATCAGGGGGGATGGGGCACAGATACGCAGTATTTT.

This clonotype occurred many times. The chain uses TRBV6-5 and TRBJ1-2; D might be TRBD1 (6 bases). CDR3 size: 16 residues. Germline V gene lookup returns CDR1 MNHEY and CDR2 SVGAGI. Trimming took 0 bases from V and 2 from J, leaving 13 bases between them. CDR3 nucleotide sequence: TGTGCCAGCAGTTACTCCCTCAGACAGGCGAACTATGGCTACACCTTC. Its translation: CASSYSLRQANYGYTF.

A few counts support this clonotype. This sequence joins TRBV9 and TRBJ1-5; D uncertain. Germline V gene lookup returns CDR1 SGDLS and CDR2 YYNGEE. This CDR3 has 13 residues. V was clipped by 3 bases and J by 6 bases, with 10 bases between them. This CDR3 reads CASSGEGSQPQHF. For the CDR3, the DNA is TGTGCCAGCAGCGGGGAAGGAAGTCAGCCCCAGCATTTT.